The next 10 T cell receptor beta chains were all read from a single sample in a study of CD8 T cells in Susac syndrome. Random hexamers were used to reverse transcribe the RNA input (about 0.5 to 1 ug). TCRdb re-derived calls from the immunoSEQ multiplex PCR reads in MiXCR, one entry per CDR3 protein. The data show a few hundred thousand distinct CDR3 sequences, with approximately 95% seen just once and 0.075% to 0.095% held by the top ten. Sequenced: CD4+ T cells from PBMCs. These receptors all come from a human donor with multiple sclerosis.

The rearrangement uses TRBV13 and TRBJ1-2; possibly TRBD1 for D (6 bases). The CDR3 is made up of 19 amino acids. V lost 2 bases, J lost 5 bases, and 27 bases lay in between. The germline V gene has CDR1 PRHDT and CDR2 FYEKMQ (reference sequence). CDR3 sequence reads: CASSLTLRDKKLRWYGYTF. The CDR3 DNA sequence: TGTGCCAGCAGCTTAACGCTTCGGGACAAGAAGCTTCGATGGTATGGCTACACCTTC.

The chain combines TRBV7-9 with TRBJ1-2, with unresolved D. Germline V CDR1 and CDR2: SEHNR, FQNEAQ (reference sequence). CDR3 length equals 14 residues. Trimming took 1 base from V and 0 from J, leaving 6 bases between them. DNA for the CDR3: TGTGCCAGCAGCTTAGATAGCCCTAACTATGGCTACACCTTC. This sequence encodes CASSLDSPNYGYTF.

CDR3 nucleotides: TGCAGTGCCCGGAGGCCAGCGGGAGTAGACGAGCAGTACTTC. It translates to CSARRPAGVDEQYF. This rearrangement joins TRBV20-1 to TRBJ2-7, with 8 bases matching TRBD2. V shed 6 bases and J 5 bases; nucleotides not matched to a gene: 12. In germline, CDR1 is DFQATT, CDR2 SNEGSKA (reference sequence). The CDR3 totals 14 residues.

The chain employs TRBV6-1 and TRBJ2-1, with 9 nucleotides matching TRBD1. The V gene end was trimmed by 6 bases and the J gene end by 4 bases; junction bases not matched to a gene: 16. The CDR3 runs to 18 residues. The germline V gene encodes CDR1 MNHNS and CDR2 SASEGT. CDR3: CASRGQGPSVLLYNEQFF. CDR3 DNA sequence: TGTGCCAGCAGAGGACAGGGGCCATCCGTGCTGTTATACAATGAGCAGTTCTTC.

The rearrangement links TRBV7-9 to TRBJ2-1, with D unresolved. Trimming shortened V by 11 bases and J by 0 bases, and 11 bases separated the two germline ends. The CDR3 has 13 residues. Germline V gives CDR1 SEHNR, CDR2 FQNEAQ (reference sequence). The CDR3 loop is CAAAEHSYNEQFF. CDR3 sequence (DNA): TGTGCCGCGGCAGAGCACTCCTACAATGAGCAGTTCTTC.

This sequence joins TRBV15 and TRBJ1-5; 9 bases fit TRBD1. The CDR3 totals 14 residues. Germline loops: CDR1 LNHNV, CDR2 YYDKDF (reference sequence). J was trimmed by 4 bases and V by 4 bases; bases with no gene match: 2. As DNA, the CDR3 is TGTGCCACCAGCAAGGACAGGGGAAATCAGCCCCAGCATTTT. Translating it yields CATSKDRGNQPQHF. Together with reference TRBV15 and TRBJ1-5, the CDR3 gives the full variable domain: DAMVIQNPRYQVTQFGKPVTLSCSQTLNHNVMYWYQQKSSQAPKLLFHYYDKDFNNEADTPDNFQSRRPNTSFCFLDIRSPGLGDTAMYLCATSKDRGNQPQHFGDGTRLSIL.

The CDR3 region is CASSFHPESGANVLTF. In nucleotides, the CDR3 is TGCGCCAGCAGCTTTCACCCCGAGTCTGGGGCCAACGTCCTGACTTTC. The chain carries TRBV5-1 and TRBJ2-6; D is uncertain. CDR3 size: 16 residues. The V end was cut by 2 bases, the J end by 1 base, with 10 bases between. Germline V gene data show CDR1 as SGHRS and CDR2 as YFSETQ.

The chain uses TRBV5-1 and TRBJ1-1, with D uncertain. V lost 4 bases and J 4 bases, leaving 11 bases between the germline ends. This CDR3 has 13 amino acids. From germline, CDR1 is SGHRS and CDR2 YFSETQ. CDR3 amino acids: CASSLRGSTEAFF. The CDR3, as DNA: TGCGCCAGCAGCCTACGAGGGAGCACTGAAGCTTTCTTT.

The V gene is TRBV20-1, the J gene TRBJ2-5; D is uncertain. The ends were cut back, 0 bases at V and 5 bases at J, with 16 bases in the middle. The CDR3 consists of 15 residues. In germline, CDR1 is DFQATT, CDR2 SNEGSKA (reference sequence). The CDR3 loop is CSAREALDRVETQYF. CDR3 bases: TGCAGTGCTAGAGAGGCCCTAGATCGAGTTGAGACCCAGTACTTC.

This chain connects TRBV20-1 to TRBJ2-1; 7 bases are a match to TRBD1. The CDR3 totals 14 residues. Germline values: CDR1 DFQATT, CDR2 SNEGSKA (reference sequence). V was pared by 6 bases and J by 12 bases, with 17 bases of the junction left unmatched. The CDR3 spells CSAADRVFSQGQFF. The CDR3 DNA is TGCAGTGCGGCAGACAGGGTGTTTTCACAAGGGCAGTTCTTC.